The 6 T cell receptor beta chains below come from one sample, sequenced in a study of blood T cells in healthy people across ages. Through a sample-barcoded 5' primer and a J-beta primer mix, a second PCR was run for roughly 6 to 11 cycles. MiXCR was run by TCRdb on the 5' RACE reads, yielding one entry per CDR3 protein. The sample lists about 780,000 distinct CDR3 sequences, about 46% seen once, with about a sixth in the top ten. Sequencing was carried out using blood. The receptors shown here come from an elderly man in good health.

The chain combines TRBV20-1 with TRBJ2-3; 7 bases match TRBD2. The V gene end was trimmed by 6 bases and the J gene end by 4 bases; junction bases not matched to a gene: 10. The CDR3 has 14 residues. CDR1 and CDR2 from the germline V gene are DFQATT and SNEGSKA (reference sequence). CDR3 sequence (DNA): TGCAGTGCGAAGGACCCCAGCGGGGCAGATACGCAGTATTTT. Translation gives CSAKDPSGADTQYF.

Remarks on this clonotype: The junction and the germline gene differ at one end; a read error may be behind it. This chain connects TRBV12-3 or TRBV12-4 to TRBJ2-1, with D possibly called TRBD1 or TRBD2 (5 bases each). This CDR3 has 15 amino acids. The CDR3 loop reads CANSPTGTSYNEQFF. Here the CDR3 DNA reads TGTGCCAACAGTCCAACCGGGACCTCCTACAATGAGCAGTTCTTC.

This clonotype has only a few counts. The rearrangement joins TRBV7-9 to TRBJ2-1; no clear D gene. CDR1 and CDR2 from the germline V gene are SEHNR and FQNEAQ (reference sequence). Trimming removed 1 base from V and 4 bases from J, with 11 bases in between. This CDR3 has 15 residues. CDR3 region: CASSLGYGVYNEQFF. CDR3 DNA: TGTGCCAGCAGCTTAGGTTACGGCGTATACAATGAGCAGTTCTTC.

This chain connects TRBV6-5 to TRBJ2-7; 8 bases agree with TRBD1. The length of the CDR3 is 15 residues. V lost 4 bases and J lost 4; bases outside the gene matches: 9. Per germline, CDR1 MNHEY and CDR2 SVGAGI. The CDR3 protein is CASSSPRTGKYEQYF. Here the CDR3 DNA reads TGTGCCAGCAGTTCACCGAGGACAGGGAAATACGAGCAGTACTTC.

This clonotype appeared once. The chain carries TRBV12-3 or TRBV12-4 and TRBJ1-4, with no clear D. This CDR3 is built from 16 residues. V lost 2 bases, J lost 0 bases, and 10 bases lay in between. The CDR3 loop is CASSLTGRTTNEKLFF. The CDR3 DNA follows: TGTGCCAGCAGTTTAACGGGTCGGACAACTAATGAAAAACTGTTTTTT.

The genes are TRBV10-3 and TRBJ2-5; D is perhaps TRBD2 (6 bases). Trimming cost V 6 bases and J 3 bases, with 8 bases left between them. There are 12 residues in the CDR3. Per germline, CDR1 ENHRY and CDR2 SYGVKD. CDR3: CAIRGLEETQYF. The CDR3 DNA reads TGTGCCATCAGGGGACTGGAAGAGACCCAGTACTTC.